This T cell receptor (beta chain) was profiled in a study of blood T cell repertoires in COVID-19. Study-wide context: From T cells, B-cell-depleted T cells, or PBMCs came the material, which was cDNA or gDNA.

Sequenced by immunoSEQ multiplex PCR; TCRdb stores in-frame clones only, minus some. The data contain a few hundred thousand clones, 85% of them singletons. Study members were between about 18 and 89 years old and lived in around 24 US regions. This CDR3 contains 15 residues. The germline gives CDR1 SGHTA, CDR2 FQGNSA. Unmatched junction bases numbered 3, after V lost 1 base and J lost 3 bases. This rearrangement joins TRBV7-2 to TRBJ2-7; 10 bases are shared with TRBD2. Sequencing was carried out using PBMCs or T cells enriched from blood (not recorded which). This receptor was obtained from a man aged 35 to 55 who had recovered from COVID-19. CDR3 nucleotides: TGTGCCAGCAGCTTAGGAGCGGGAGGGGACTACGAGCAGTACTTC. It yields the protein CASSLGAGGDYEQYF.